These 5 T cell receptor beta chains were all obtained from the same sample, sequenced in a study of shared clonotypes between healthy human individuals. TCRdb keeps only in-frame clones here, not all; method: immunoSEQ multiplex PCR. Found here are about 2 million clones, 85% to 95% of them singletons; the top ten hold 1% to 1.5%. CD45RO negativity and positive selection for CCR7 defined naive CD8 cells, a population that excluded terminally differentiated effector memory CD45RA+ cells. Specimen: naive CD8+ T cells sorted from blood. Receptors originate from a man in his late teens or twenties in good health.

The V call is TRBV27, the J call TRBJ2-5, with D perhaps TRBD2 (6 bases). This CDR3 is 15 amino acids long. V lost 6 bases to trimming and J lost 2 bases, with 16 bases between them. The germline gives CDR1 MNHEY, CDR2 SMNVEV (reference sequence). The CDR3 DNA follows: TGTGCCAGCAGACCTGGCGCCGGGGGTCAAGAGACCCAGTACTTC. Translation gives CASRPGAGGQETQYF.

The V gene is TRBV2, the J gene TRBJ2-7; 9 bases align to TRBD1. V dropped 5 bases and J dropped 5; count of bases not matched to a gene: 7. The V gene's germline CDR1 is SNHLY and CDR2 FYNNEI. The CDR3 is 14 amino acids. CDR3 nucleotides: TGTGCCAGCAGTTCCCGGACAGGGGACAACGAGCAGTACTTC. Protein: CASSSRTGDNEQYF.

The gene calls are TRBV15 and TRBJ2-1; weak D call: TRBD2 (5 bases). CDR3 length: 16 amino acids. Germline assignment: CDR1 LNHNV and CDR2 YYDKDF (reference sequence). Trimming cost V 1 base and J 7 bases, with 17 bases left between them. The CDR3 loop reads CATSRGGGPQVNEQFF. The CDR3 DNA reads as TGTGCCACCAGCAGAGGAGGAGGCCCACAAGTGAATGAGCAGTTCTTC.

The chain has TRBV7-9 and TRBJ1-3; perhaps TRBD1 as D (5 bases). The length of the CDR3 is 15 residues. V was trimmed by 2 bases and J by 2 bases, leaving 10 bases between them. Germline CDR1 and CDR2: SEHNR and FQNEAQ (reference sequence). CDR3 amino acids: CASSLIGEAGNTIYF. In DNA form, the CDR3 reads TGTGCCAGCAGCTTAATAGGGGAGGCTGGAAACACCATATATTTT.

This sequence joins TRBV5-1 and TRBJ2-1, with no clear D. V was pared by 0 bases and J by 4 bases, with 11 bases between. The CDR3 runs 15 residues. Germline V gene lookup returns CDR1 SGHRS and CDR2 YFSETQ. For the CDR3, the DNA is TGCGCCAGCAGCTTGGAGTCAAATGCTTACAATGAGCAGTTCTTC. The encoded protein is CASSLESNAYNEQFF. Combining the CDR3 with reference TRBV5-1 and TRBJ2-1 gives the whole variable domain KAGVTQTPRYLIKTRGQQVTLSCSPISGHRSVSWYQQTPGQGLQFLFEYFSETQRNKGNFPGRFSGRQFSNSRSEMNVSTLELGDSALYLCASSLESNAYNEQFFGPGTRLTVL.